This is a list of T cell receptor beta chains from one sample in a study of patients and donors after allogeneic stem cell transplantation. Each CDR3 protein is one row after TCRdb ran MiXCR on the RT-PCR reads. Altogether more than 850,000 distinct CDR3 sequences are present, roughly 18% being singletons, with the ten largest covering around 6%. Sequenced: blood, either unsorted or a sorted T cell fraction (not recorded which). The receptors come from a human donor who was either an allogeneic HSCT recipient or a stem cell or donor lymphocyte infusion donor (not recorded which). It is not recorded whose cells these are; they may come from a transplant donor. Each CDR3 is given with its conserved first and last residue. Fields, in order: clone size, D gene, V gene, J gene, CDR3 DNA, CDR3 protein. A D gene is named only where the DNA matches it firmly. The size field is filled for only some rows; it gives once, few, many or a size class.

>few|TRBD1|TRBV29-1|TRBJ1-1
TGCAGCGCCGAATCTGGACAGGGACTGGGCACTGAAGCTTTCTTT
CSAESGQGLGTEAFF
>many|NA|TRBV12-3/TRBV12-4|TRBJ1-5
TGTGCCAGCAGCGCCTTGGGGGAGGAGAGTCAGCCCCAGCATTTT
CASSALGEESQPQHF
>few|TRBD2|TRBV12-3/TRBV12-4|TRBJ2-3
TGTGCCAGCACCCTAGCGGGGGCCCGCACAGATACGCAGTATTTT
CASTLAGARTDTQYF
>NA|NA|TRBV2|TRBJ1-6
TGTGCCAGCACCGGGGGCTTACCCCTCCACTTT
CASTGGLPLHF
>NA|NA|TRBV6-1|TRBJ2-4
TGTGCCAGCACCCCGGTAGGGACGTCTCGCATTCAGTACTTC
CASTPVGTSRIQYF
>NA|TRBD2|TRBV30|TRBJ2-5
TGTGCCTGGAAAAAGCGGGGGGGCTTGGGAGAGACCCAGTACTTC
CAWKKRGGLGETQYF
>NA|TRBD2|TRBV7-9|TRBJ2-3
TGTGCCAGCAGCTTCCTAGCGGGAGAGGGAGATACGCAGTATTTT
CASSFLAGEGDTQYF
>NA|TRBD2|TRBV20-1|TRBJ2-7
TGCAGTGCCAGTAGCGGGAGGGACTTCGAGCAGTACTTC
CSASSGRDFEQYF
>few|NA|TRBV12-3/TRBV12-4|TRBJ1-5
TGTGCCACCACGGAGACCTCCAAAGGATTAGTGAATCAGCCCCAGCATTTT
CATTETSKGLVNQPQHF
>few|NA|TRBV2|TRBJ2-7
TGTGCCAGGACTCAGGGGCCGGATTCCTACGAGCAGTACTTC
CARTQGPDSYEQYF
>NA|NA|TRBV7-8|TRBJ1-2
TGTGCCAGCAGCTTAGGGGCGGTAAACTATGGCTACACCTTC
CASSLGAVNYGYTF
>few|TRBD1|TRBV29-1|TRBJ1-1
TGCAGCGTCCACAGGGGATCAAACACTGAAGCTTTCTTT
CSVHRGSNTEAFF
>few|NA|TRBV4-1|TRBJ2-1
TGCGCCAGCAGCTTACCCGGGACAAAAATAGAGCAGTTCTTC
CASSLPGTKIEQFF
>many|NA|TRBV3-1|TRBJ1-1
TGTGCCAGCAGCCAGGGCGGGAGGAACACTGAAGCTTTCTTT
CASSQGGRNTEAFF
>few|NA|TRBV11-1|TRBJ2-1
TGTGCCAGCAGCTCCTCGTCCCTAGCAGCCTACAATGAGCAGTTCTTC
CASSSSSLAAYNEQFF
>NA|NA|TRBV9|TRBJ1-1
TGTGCCAGCAGCGTTGGAGCCTCCATCCCGAACACTGAAGCTTTCTTT
CASSVGASIPNTEAFF
>few|TRBD2|TRBV5-1|TRBJ2-7
TGCGCCAGCAGCTTGGCCGCTGGGACTAAAGCCTACGAGCAGTACTTC
CASSLAAGTKAYEQYF
>NA|TRBD1|TRBV25-1|TRBJ2-1
TGTGCCAGCAGCCCCCGGACAGGGCCGAATGAGCAGTTCTTC
CASSPRTGPNEQFF
>few|TRBD1|TRBV20-1|TRBJ2-6
TGCAGTGCTAGAGATCGACAGGGCCACCTGTCTGGGGCCAACGTCCTGACTTTC
CSARDRQGHLSGANVLTF
>few|NA|TRBV5-6|TRBJ1-5
TGTGCCAGCAGCTTGGGGGGGATTGGCAATCAGCCCCAGCATTTT
CASSLGGIGNQPQHF
>many|TRBD1|TRBV12-3/TRBV12-4|TRBJ1-1
TGTGCCAGCAGCTGGACAGGGAGGGACACTGAAGCTTTCTTT
CASSWTGRDTEAFF
>NA|TRBD1|TRBV20-1|TRBJ2-5
TGCAGTGCTGACAGGGCGGAAAGCCAAGAGACCCAGTACTTC
CSADRAESQETQYF
>NA|TRBD1|TRBV20-1|TRBJ1-1
TGCAGTGCTACCCAGGGGGCCACTGAAGCTTTCTTT
CSATQGATEAFF
>few|NA|TRBV9|TRBJ1-1
TGTGCCAGCAGCGTATCTGGGGGCGAGAACACTGAAGCTTTCTTT
CASSVSGGENTEAFF